Included here is one T cell receptor (beta chain) sequence, with context. The sample originates from a study of blood T cell repertoires in COVID-19. How the authors handled the data: How many nucleated cells were present was estimated from reference gene primer amplification. Libraries were prepared by immunoSEQ multiplex PCR; TCRdb keeps only in-frame clonotypes and omits some of them. V and J calls and clone size are copied from that table; D and trimming were computed from the DNA. The table lists 130,000 to 150,000 clones, around 85% of them singletons. The CDR3 contains 15 residues. The V gene's germline CDR1 is LNHDA and CDR2 SQIVND (reference sequence). With 9 bases clipped from V and 1 base from J, the junction kept 10 bases outside the gene matches.

The TCR sequence derives from a woman in her thirties or forties with active or convalescent COVID-19. The sample was peripheral blood. The V and J genes are TRBV19 and TRBJ1-1; 8 positions agree with TRBD1. The CDR3 loop reads CASQGARTPNTEAFF. The CDR3 nucleotides are TGTGCCAGCCAGGGGGCCCGGACACCGAACACTGAAGCTTTCTTT.